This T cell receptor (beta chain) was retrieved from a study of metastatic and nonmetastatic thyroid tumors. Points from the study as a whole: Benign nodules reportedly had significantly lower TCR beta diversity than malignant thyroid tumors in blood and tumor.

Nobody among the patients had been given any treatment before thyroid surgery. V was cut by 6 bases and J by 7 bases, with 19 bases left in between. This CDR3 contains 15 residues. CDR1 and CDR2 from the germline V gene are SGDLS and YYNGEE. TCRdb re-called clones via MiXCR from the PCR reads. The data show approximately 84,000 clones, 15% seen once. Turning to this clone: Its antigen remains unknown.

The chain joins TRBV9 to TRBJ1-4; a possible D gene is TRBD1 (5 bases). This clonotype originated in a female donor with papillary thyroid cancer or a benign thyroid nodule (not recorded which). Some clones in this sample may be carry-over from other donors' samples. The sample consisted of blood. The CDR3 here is CASIPLGARGEKLFF. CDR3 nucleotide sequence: TGTGCCAGCATCCCCCTAGGGGCGCGGGGTGAAAAACTGTTTTTT. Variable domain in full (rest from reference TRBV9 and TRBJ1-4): DSGVTQTPKHLITATGQRVTLRCSPRSGDLSVYWYQQSLDQGLQFLIQYYNGEERAKGNILERFSAQQFPDLHSELNLSSLELGDSALYFCASIPLGARGEKLFFGSGTQLSVL.